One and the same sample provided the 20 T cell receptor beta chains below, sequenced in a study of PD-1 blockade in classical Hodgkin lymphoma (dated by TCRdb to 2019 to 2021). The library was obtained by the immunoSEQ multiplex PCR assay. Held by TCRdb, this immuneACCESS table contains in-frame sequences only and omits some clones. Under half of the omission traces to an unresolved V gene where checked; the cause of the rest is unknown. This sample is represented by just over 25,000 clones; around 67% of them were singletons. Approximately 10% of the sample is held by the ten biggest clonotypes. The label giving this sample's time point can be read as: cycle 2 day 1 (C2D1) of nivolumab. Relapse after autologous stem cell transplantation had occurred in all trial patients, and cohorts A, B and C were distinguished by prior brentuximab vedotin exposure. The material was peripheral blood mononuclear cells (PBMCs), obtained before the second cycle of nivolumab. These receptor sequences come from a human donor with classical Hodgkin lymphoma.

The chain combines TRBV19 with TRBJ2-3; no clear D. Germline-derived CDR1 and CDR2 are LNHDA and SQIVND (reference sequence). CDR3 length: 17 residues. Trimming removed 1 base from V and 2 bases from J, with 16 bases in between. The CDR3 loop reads CASSIGQHLLDTDTQYF. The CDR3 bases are TGTGCCAGTAGTATAGGGCAACACCTTCTCGACACAGATACGCAGTATTTT.

The CDR3 DNA reads as TGTGCCAGTAGTATCGGGACAGGGGTGGTAGAGACCCAGTACTTC. Translating gives CASSIGTGVVETQYF. The V gene is TRBV19, the J gene TRBJ2-5, with 10 nucleotides matching TRBD1. Germline V CDR1 and CDR2: LNHDA, SQIVND (reference sequence). The CDR3 is made up of 15 amino acids. The trim removed 3 bases at V and 4 bases at J, leaving 5 bases unmatched.

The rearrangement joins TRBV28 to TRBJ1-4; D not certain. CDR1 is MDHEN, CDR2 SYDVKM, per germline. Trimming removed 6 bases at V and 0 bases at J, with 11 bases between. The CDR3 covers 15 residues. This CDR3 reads CASRYPASTNEKLFF. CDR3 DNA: TGTGCCAGCAGGTATCCGGCCTCAACTAATGAAAAACTGTTTTTT.

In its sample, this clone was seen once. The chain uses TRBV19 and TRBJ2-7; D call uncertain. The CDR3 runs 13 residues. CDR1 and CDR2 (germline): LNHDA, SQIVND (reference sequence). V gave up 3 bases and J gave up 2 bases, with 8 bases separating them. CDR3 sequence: CASSIGETYEQYF. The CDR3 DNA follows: TGTGCCAGTAGTATCGGTGAGACCTACGAGCAGTACTTC.

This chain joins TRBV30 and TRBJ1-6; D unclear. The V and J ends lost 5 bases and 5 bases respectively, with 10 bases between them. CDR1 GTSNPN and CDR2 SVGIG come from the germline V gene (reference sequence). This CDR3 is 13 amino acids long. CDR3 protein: CAWSAGNNSPLHF. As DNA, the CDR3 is TGTGCCTGGTCCGCAGGCAATAATTCACCCCTCCACTTT.

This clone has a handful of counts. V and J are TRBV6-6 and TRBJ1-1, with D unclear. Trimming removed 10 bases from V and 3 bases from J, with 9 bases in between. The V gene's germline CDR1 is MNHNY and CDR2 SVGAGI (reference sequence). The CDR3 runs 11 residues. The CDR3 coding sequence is TGTGCCACGGCGGGGTACACTGAAGCTTTCTTT. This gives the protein CATAGYTEAFF.

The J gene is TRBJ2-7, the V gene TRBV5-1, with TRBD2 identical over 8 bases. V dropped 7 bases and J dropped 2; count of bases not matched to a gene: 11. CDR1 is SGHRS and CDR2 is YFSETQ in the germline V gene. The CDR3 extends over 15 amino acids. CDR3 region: CASCTVGGDTYEQYF. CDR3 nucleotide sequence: TGCGCCAGCTGTACTGTCGGGGGGGATACCTACGAGCAGTACTTC.

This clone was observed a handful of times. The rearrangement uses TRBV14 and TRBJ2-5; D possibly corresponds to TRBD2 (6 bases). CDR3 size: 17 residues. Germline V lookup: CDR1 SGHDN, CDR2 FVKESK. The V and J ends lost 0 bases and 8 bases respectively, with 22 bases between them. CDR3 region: CASSQDISGPRSLTQYF. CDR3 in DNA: TGTGCCAGCAGCCAAGATATTAGCGGCCCCCGTTCACTAACCCAGTACTTC.

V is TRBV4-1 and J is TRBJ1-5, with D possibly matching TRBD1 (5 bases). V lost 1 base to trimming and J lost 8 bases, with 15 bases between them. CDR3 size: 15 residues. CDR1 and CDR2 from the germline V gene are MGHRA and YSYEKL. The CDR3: CASSQGGGFIKPQHF. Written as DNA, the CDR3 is TGCGCCAGCAGCCAAGGGGGGGGATTTATTAAGCCCCAGCATTTT.

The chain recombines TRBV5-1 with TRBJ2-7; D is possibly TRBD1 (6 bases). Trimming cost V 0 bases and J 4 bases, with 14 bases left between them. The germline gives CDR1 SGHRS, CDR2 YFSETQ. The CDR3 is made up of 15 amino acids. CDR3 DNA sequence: TGCGCCAGCAGCTTGGGTGGGGCAGGGGCTTACGAGCAGTACTTC. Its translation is CASSLGGAGAYEQYF.

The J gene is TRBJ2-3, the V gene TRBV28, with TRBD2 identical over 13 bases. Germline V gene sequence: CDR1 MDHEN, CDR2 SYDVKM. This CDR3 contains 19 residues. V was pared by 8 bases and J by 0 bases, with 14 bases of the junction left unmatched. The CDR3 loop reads CASPPGLAGARGSTDTQYF. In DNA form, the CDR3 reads TGTGCCAGCCCGCCTGGACTAGCGGGAGCCCGGGGAAGCACAGATACGCAGTATTTT.

The CDR3 nucleotides are TGCGCCAGCAGGCGACTAGCGGGGGGACCCAACTCCTACAATGAGCAGTTCTTC. Protein sequence: CASRRLAGGPNSYNEQFF. V and J are TRBV5-1 and TRBJ2-1; TRBD2 matches 13 bases. The CDR3 contains 18 residues. Per the germline V gene, CDR1 is SGHRS and CDR2 is YFSETQ. J gave up 0 bases and V 5 bases, and 8 bases lay outside the gene matches.

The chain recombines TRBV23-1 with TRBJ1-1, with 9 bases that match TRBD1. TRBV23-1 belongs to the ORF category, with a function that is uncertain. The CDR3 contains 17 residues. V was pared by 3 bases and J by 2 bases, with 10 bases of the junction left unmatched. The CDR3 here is CASSHPVPGQGNTEAFF. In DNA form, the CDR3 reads TGCGCCAGCAGTCACCCCGTCCCGGGACAGGGCAACACTGAAGCTTTCTTT.

In DNA, the CDR3 is TGTGCCAGCAGCCCTCGGGACTCCACAGATACGCAGTATTTT. Protein product: CASSPRDSTDTQYF. The chain is built from TRBV11-1 and TRBJ2-3; perhaps TRBD2 as D (6 bases). V was clipped by 5 bases and J by 2 bases, with 11 bases between them. The CDR3 consists of 14 residues. Germline assignment: CDR1 SGHAT and CDR2 FQDESV (reference sequence).

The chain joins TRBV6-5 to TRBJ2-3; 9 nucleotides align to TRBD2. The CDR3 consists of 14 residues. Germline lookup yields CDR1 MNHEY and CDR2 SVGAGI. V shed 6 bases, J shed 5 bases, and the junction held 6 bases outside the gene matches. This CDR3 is CASRFSGSGDTQYF. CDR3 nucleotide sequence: TGTGCCAGCAGATTTAGCGGGAGTGGAGATACGCAGTATTTT.

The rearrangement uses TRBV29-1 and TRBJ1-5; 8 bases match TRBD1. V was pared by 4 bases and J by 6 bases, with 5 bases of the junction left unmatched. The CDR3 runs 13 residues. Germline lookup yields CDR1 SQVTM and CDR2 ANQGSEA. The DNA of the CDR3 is TGCAGCGTTGCTCAGGGGGCAGGTCAGCCCCAGCATTTT. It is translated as CSVAQGAGQPQHF.

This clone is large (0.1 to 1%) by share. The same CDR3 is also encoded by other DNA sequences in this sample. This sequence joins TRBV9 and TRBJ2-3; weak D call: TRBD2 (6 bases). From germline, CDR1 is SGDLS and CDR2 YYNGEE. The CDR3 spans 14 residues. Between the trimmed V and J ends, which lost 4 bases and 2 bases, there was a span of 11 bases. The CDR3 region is CASSPRDSTDTQYF. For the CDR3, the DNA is TGTGCCAGCAGCCCTCGGGACTCCACAGATACGCAGTATTTT.

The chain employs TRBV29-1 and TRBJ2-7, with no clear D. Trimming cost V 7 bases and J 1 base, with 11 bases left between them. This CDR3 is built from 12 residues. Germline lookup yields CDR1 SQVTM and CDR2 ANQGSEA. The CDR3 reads CSAKYGSYEQYF. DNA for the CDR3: TGCAGCGCAAAATATGGGTCCTACGAGCAGTACTTC.

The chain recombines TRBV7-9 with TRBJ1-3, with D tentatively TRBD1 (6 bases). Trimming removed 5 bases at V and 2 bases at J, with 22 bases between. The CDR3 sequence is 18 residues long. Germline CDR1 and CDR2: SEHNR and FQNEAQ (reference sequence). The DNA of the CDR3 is TGTGCCAGCAGCCCACCTCGCAGGGGAGGACTAGCTGGAAACACCATATATTTT. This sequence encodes CASSPPRRGGLAGNTIYF.

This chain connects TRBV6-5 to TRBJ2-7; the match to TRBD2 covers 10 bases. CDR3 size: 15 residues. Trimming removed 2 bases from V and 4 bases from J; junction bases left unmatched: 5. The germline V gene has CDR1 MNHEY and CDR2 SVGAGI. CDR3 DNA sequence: TGTGCCAGCAGTTACCCCCATAGCGGGGGGTACGAGCAGTACTTC. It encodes CASSYPHSGGYEQYF.